The clone carrying this TCR beta chain was observed a handful of times. The antigen is undetermined. The source of the sample is a study of blood T cells in healthy people across ages. General study findings and limits: Diversity was estimated from one million T cells, and these estimates were considered underestimates.

Each donor gave ten milliliters of peripheral blood. Alongside a J-beta primer mix, a sample-barcoded 5' primer served in a second PCR lasting roughly 7 to 11 cycles. Every cDNA was tagged by a template-switch adaptor with 12 random nucleotides. MiXCR, run by TCRdb on the 5' RACE reads, gives a single entry per CDR3 protein. The sample carries about 500,000 distinct CDR3 sequences, under 30% recorded once. V shed 5 bases and J shed 3 bases, with 13 bases lying between them. Germline loops: CDR1 DFQATT, CDR2 SNEGSKA (reference sequence). This CDR3 contains 13 residues. The sample also formed part of further work on T cells of mothers and their children. As reported in that work: Related pairs of mothers and children showed slightly higher, non-significant overlap versus unrelated pairs.

The receptor's source is a boy younger than 18 in good health. V usage is TRBV20-1 and J usage is TRBJ2-5; D possibly matches TRBD1 or TRBD2 (6 bases each). Material: blood. CDR3 nucleotide sequence: TGCAGTGCTGACAGGAGGGTAAAAGAGACCCAGTACTTC. This encodes CSADRRVKETQYF.